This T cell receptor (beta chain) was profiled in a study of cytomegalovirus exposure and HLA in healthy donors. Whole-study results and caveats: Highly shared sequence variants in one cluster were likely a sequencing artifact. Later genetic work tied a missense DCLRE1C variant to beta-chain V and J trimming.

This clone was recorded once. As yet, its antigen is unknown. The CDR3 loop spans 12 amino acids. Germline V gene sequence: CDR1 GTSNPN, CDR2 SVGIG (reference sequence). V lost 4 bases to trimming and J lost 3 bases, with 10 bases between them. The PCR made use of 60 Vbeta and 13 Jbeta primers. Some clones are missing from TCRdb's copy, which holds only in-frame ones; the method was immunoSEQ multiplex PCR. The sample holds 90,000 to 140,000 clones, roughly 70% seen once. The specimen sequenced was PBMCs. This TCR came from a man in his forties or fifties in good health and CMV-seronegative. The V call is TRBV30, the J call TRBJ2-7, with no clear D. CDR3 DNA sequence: TGTGCCTGGAAGGCAAACAGCTACGAGCAGTACTTC. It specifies CAWKANSYEQYF.